Listed below are T cell receptor beta chains from one sample, sequenced in a study of blood T cell repertoires in COVID-19. Libraries were prepared by immunoSEQ multiplex PCR; TCRdb keeps only in-frame clonotypes and omits some of them. In the table there are more than 200,000 clones, 80% to 90% of which are singletons. The sequencing input was PBMCs or T cells enriched from blood (not recorded which). The receptor set was obtained from a man aged 40-50 years who had recovered from COVID-19. Both conserved end residues are part of each CDR3. The D gene is left open where the match is weak. Expanded clones get a size class; other rows say once, few or many, or leave the size out.

D gene,CDR3 length,clone size,V gene,J gene,CDR3 protein,CDR3 DNA
TRBD1,17,NA,TRBV4-3,TRBJ1-3,CASSQGLGTGSGNTIYF,TGCGCCAGCAGCCAAGGATTGGGGACAGGGTCCGGAAACACCATATATTTT
NA,16,NA,TRBV3-1/TRBV3-2,TRBJ1-3,CASSPSDSGPGNTIYF,TGTGCCAGCAGCCCATCTGACTCAGGGCCTGGAAACACCATATATTTT
NA,13,once,TRBV27,TRBJ2-5,CASSLVGVETQYF,TGTGCCAGCAGTTTAGTGGGAGTAGAGACCCAGTACTTC
NA,12,NA,TRBV12-3/TRBV12-4,TRBJ1-1,CASRPGYTEAFF,TGTGCCAGCAGACCAGGGTACACTGAAGCTTTCTTT
NA,12,NA,TRBV24-1,TRBJ2-1,CATSAHRDEQFF,TGTGCCACCAGTGCCCACCGCGATGAGCAGTTCTTC
NA,12,NA,TRBV7-8,TRBJ2-1,CASSLTRGEQFF,TGTGCCAGCAGCCTAACCCGGGGGGAGCAGTTCTTC
TRBD2,15,NA,TRBV5-1,TRBJ2-5,CASSNSGALQETQYF,TGCGCCAGCAGTAATAGCGGGGCCCTCCAAGAGACCCAGTACTTC
TRBD1,12,NA,TRBV19,TRBJ1-2,CASSIRDRGYTF,TGTGCCAGTAGTATACGGGACAGAGGCTACACCTTC
TRBD2,14,NA,TRBV24-1,TRBJ2-3,CATSGGASGDTQYF,TGTGCCACCAGTGGGGGAGCTAGCGGGGATACGCAGTATTTT
NA,13,few,TRBV2,TRBJ1-5,CASRDTGTQPQHF,TGTGCCAGCAGGGATACAGGGACTCAGCCCCAGCATTTT
NA,15,NA,TRBV2,TRBJ1-1,CASSDQGTMNTEAFF,TGTGCCAGCAGTGACCAGGGGACGATGAACACTGAAGCTTTCTTT
NA,13,NA,TRBV19,TRBJ1-3,CASTQVSGNTIYF,TGTGCCAGTACACAGGTCTCTGGAAACACCATATATTTT
NA,15,NA,TRBV11-1,TRBJ1-6,CASSLDRNFGPPLHF,TGTGCCAGCAGCCTCGACCGAAACTTTGGGCCACCCCTCCACTTT
NA,12,many,TRBV5-1,TRBJ2-3,CASSLPEDTQYF,TGCGCCAGCAGCTTGCCTGAGGATACGCAGTATTTT
NA,15,once,TRBV7-9,TRBJ2-1,CASSLGRGPYNEQFF,TGTGCCAGCAGCTTAGGCAGGGGTCCCTACAATGAGCAGTTCTTC
TRBD2,15,NA,TRBV19,TRBJ2-1,CASSIQSGKNNEQFF,TGTGCCAGTAGTATCCAGAGCGGGAAGAACAATGAGCAGTTCTTC
NA,14,NA,TRBV7-9,TRBJ2-3,CASSYAGSTDTQYF,TGTGCCAGCAGCTACGCAGGGAGCACAGATACGCAGTATTTT
NA,17,NA,TRBV4-1,TRBJ1-1,CASSQPGQFLMNTEAFF,TGCGCCAGCAGCCAGCCCGGACAGTTTCTAATGAACACTGAAGCTTTCTTT
TRBD1,14,once,TRBV5-1,TRBJ1-4,CASSSQGAKEKLFF,TGCGCCAGCAGCAGCCAGGGGGCGAAGGAAAAACTGTTTTTT
TRBD2,15,NA,TRBV5-1,TRBJ2-1,CASSLVAGGRNEQFF,TGCGCCAGCAGCTTGGTAGCGGGAGGCCGCAATGAGCAGTTCTTC
NA,12,NA,TRBV29-1,TRBJ1-2,CSVEVFRGGYTF,TGCAGCGTTGAGGTTTTCAGGGGTGGCTACACCTTC
NA,14,NA,TRBV6-5,TRBJ2-3,CASRPPSGTDTQYF,TGTGCCAGCAGGCCACCTAGCGGCACAGATACGCAGTATTTT
TRBD2,16,NA,TRBV7-3,TRBJ2-3,CASSPRRGGIADTQYF,TGTGCCAGCAGCCCTCGGCGGGGGGGAATAGCAGATACGCAGTATTTT
NA,16,NA,TRBV3-1/TRBV3-2,TRBJ2-7,CASSQGTGRVYYEQYF,TGTGCCAGCAGCCAAGGGACTGGTCGAGTTTACTACGAGCAGTACTTC